The 10 T cell receptor beta chains listed next were all sequenced from one sample in a study of human T cells and chemical hapten exposure (dated by TCRdb to the early 2020s). Library preparation employed RACE. The instrument given in TCRdb is NextSeq 500. Using fastp at Q25 and MiXCR, TCRdb reprocessed the public reads and kept productive beta chains. Identical CDR3 protein sequences are pooled into one entry, listed with their most common genes and DNA. In this sample the table shows about 71,000 distinct CDR3 sequences, around 10% of which occur a single time. The ten most abundant clones make up 1.4% of the sample. The sample's time point label, decoded: patch test 3, about 24 weeks after DPC sensitization. The sample's treatment or condition, from its label and the paper: therapeutic diphenylcyclopropenone sensitization with weekly scalp DPC. The material sequenced was whole blood, taken in connection with sensitization to the hapten diphenylcyclopropenone (DPC). These receptors were collected from a woman between 45 and 65 years old with alopecia areata. Some clones in this sample may be carry-over from other donors' samples.

This clonotype was recorded many times. V gene TRBV25-1 combines with J gene TRBJ2-7; possible D gene TRBD2, 5 bases. CDR3 length: 15 residues. Trimming took off 1 base at V and 0 bases at J, with 10 bases between the two ends. Germline V gene data show CDR1 as MGHDK and CDR2 as SYGVNS. CDR3 residues: CASSESLGSSYEQYF. CDR3 in DNA: TGTGCCAGCAGTGAATCCTTAGGGAGCTCCTACGAGCAGTACTTC.

This clonotype was seen more than once but under ten times. As DNA, the CDR3 is TGTGCCAGCAGCTTATCGAACGTAGCGGGAGGCACAGATACGCAGTATTTT. It translates to CASSLSNVAGGTDTQYF. The V and J genes are TRBV7-6 and TRBJ2-3; the match to TRBD2 covers 9 bases. The V gene end was trimmed by 2 bases and the J gene end by 1 base; junction bases not matched to a gene: 7. Germline loops: CDR1 SGHVS, CDR2 FNYEAQ. The CDR3 spans 17 residues.

This clonotype was detected many times. J is TRBJ1-4 and V is TRBV27; D gene uncertain. CDR1 and CDR2 (germline): MNHEY, SMNVEV (reference sequence). The CDR3 is 12 amino acids. Trimming cost V 3 bases and J 8 bases, with 7 bases left between them. The CDR3 protein is CASSFSREKLFF. The CDR3, as DNA: TGTGCCAGCAGTTTTTCGAGAGAAAAACTGTTTTTT.

This clonotype was observed many times. The rearrangement uses TRBV10-2 and TRBJ1-2, with 11 bases that match TRBD1. V lost 4 bases to trimming and J lost 6 bases; unmatched junction nucleotides: 7. This CDR3 comprises 15 residues. Germline V gives CDR1 WSHSY, CDR2 SAAADI. For the CDR3, the DNA is TGCGCCAGCAGTGCGGGGACAGGGGGGAATAATGGCTACACCTTC. This codes for CASSAGTGGNNGYTF.

This chain uses TRBV5-1 with TRBJ2-4, with D uncertain. CDR3 length equals 13 residues. Deletions cut 9 bases from V and 0 bases from J, with 10 bases between. Germline V gene lookup returns CDR1 SGHRS and CDR2 YFSETQ. The CDR3 bases are TGCGCCACCCGGTCACTAGCCAAAAACATTCAGTACTTC. Translation: CATRSLAKNIQYF.

In this sample, this clonotype turned up many times. This rearrangement joins TRBV6-5 to TRBJ2-7, with TRBD1 matching over 10 bases. The CDR3 is made up of 14 amino acids. The junction had 4 bases not matched to a gene; V was cut back by 6 bases and J by 2 bases. Germline CDR1 MNHEY, CDR2 SVGAGI. The CDR3 loop is CASRPGQGAYEQYF. In DNA form, the CDR3 reads TGTGCCAGCAGGCCCGGACAGGGGGCCTACGAGCAGTACTTC.

The rearrangement uses TRBV12-3 or TRBV12-4 and TRBJ1-2, with D possibly matching TRBD1 (5 bases). CDR3 size: 15 residues. Trimming pared 0 bases from V and 6 bases from J, leaving 14 bases between. CDR3 amino acids: CASSLAWGRDDGYTF. The CDR3 nucleotides are TGTGCCAGCAGTTTAGCCTGGGGAAGGGACGATGGCTACACCTTC.

V is TRBV7-6 and J is TRBJ2-1; D tentatively reads TRBD1 or TRBD2 (5 bases each). V shed 1 base and J shed 11 bases, with 9 bases lying between them. The CDR3 has 12 amino acids. Germline CDR1 is SGHVS and CDR2 is FNYEAQ. The CDR3 spells CASSLVGVQQFF. CDR3 sequence (DNA): TGTGCCAGCAGCTTAGTGGGGGTACAGCAGTTCTTC.

The rearrangement joins TRBV11-2 to TRBJ2-3; no clear D gene. The CDR3 loop spans 11 amino acids. Trimming shortened V by 5 bases and J by 6 bases, and 6 bases separated the two germline ends. CDR1 and CDR2 from the germline V gene are SGHAT and FQNNGV. The CDR3 sequence is CASSPVDTQYF. CDR3 DNA sequence: TGTGCCAGCAGCCCGGTGGATACGCAGTATTTT.

V and J are TRBV10-3 and TRBJ2-3; D is possibly TRBD2 (6 bases). The germline V gene encodes CDR1 ENHRY and CDR2 SYGVKD. V lost 10 bases and J lost 2, with 16 bases in between. The CDR3 spans 14 residues. The CDR3 nucleotides are TGTGCCACCCTCCCCGGGGGAGCCACAGATACGCAGTATTTT. Translated, it gives CATLPGGATDTQYF.